This record looks at one T cell receptor (beta chain) sequence and its context. The data are from a study of OX40 agonist ivuxolimab in advanced cancers. Trimming shortened V by 8 bases and J by 2 bases, and 10 bases separated the two germline ends. The CDR3 length is 13 residues. The germline CDR1 and CDR2 sequences are MDHEN and SYDVKM. Sequencing was performed with immunoSEQ multiplex PCR; in TCRdb, only in-frame clones are kept and a portion is missing. The table includes approximately 62,000 clones, 88% detected once. The chain combines TRBV28 with TRBJ2-1; D might be TRBD2 (5 bases). The sample consisted of CD4+ or CD8+ T cells sorted from blood, taken in a trial of the OX40 agonist ivuxolimab. The clonotype comes from an adult with an advanced solid tumor such as melanoma, head and neck, liver or kidney cancer. The CDR3 sequence is CASDGLTYNEQFF. The CDR3 region has the DNA TGTGCCAGCGATGGACTGACCTACAATGAGCAGTTCTTC.